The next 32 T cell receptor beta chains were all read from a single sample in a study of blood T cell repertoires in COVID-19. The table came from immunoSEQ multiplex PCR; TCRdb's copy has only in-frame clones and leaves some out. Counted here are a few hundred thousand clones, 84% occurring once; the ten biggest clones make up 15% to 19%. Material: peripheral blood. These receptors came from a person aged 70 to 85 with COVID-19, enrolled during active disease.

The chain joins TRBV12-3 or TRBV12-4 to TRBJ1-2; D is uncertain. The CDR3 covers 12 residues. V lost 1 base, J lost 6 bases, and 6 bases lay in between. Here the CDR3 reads CASSLVPDGYTF. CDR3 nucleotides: TGTGCCAGCAGTTTAGTCCCAGATGGCTACACCTTC.

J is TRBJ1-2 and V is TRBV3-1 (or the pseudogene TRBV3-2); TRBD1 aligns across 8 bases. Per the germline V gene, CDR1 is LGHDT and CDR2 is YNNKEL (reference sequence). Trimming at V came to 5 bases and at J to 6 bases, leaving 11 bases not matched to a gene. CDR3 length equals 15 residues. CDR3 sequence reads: CASSKGQGAFDGYTF. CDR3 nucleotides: TGTGCCAGCAGCAAAGGGCAGGGGGCGTTTGATGGCTACACCTTC.

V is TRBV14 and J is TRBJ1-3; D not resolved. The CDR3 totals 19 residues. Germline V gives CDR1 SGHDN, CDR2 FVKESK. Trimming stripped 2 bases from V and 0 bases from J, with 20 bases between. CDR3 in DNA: TGTGCCAGCAGCCAAATGACCACCGGGGATTTTAACTCTGGAAACACCATATATTTT. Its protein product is CASSQMTTGDFNSGNTIYF.

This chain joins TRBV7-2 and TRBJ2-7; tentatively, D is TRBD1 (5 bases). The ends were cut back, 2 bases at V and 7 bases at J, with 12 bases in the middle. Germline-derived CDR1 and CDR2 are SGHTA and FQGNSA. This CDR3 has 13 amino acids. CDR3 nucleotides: TGTGCCAGCAGCTTACCAGGGTCTCGGGAGCAGTACTTC. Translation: CASSLPGSREQYF.

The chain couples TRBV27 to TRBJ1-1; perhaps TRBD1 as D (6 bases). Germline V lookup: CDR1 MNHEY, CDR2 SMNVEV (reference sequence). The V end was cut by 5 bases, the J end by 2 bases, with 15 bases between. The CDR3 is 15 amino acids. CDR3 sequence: CASSTRRGANTEAFF. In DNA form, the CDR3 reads TGTGCCAGCAGTACCCGCAGGGGCGCCAACACTGAAGCTTTCTTT.

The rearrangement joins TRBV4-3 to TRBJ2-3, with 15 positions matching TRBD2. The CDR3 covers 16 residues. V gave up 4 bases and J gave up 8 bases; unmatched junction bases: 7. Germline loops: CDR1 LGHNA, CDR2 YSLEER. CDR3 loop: CASSPRTSGGAGTQYF. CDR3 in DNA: TGCGCCAGCAGCCCCAGGACTAGCGGGGGGGCCGGTACGCAGTATTTT.

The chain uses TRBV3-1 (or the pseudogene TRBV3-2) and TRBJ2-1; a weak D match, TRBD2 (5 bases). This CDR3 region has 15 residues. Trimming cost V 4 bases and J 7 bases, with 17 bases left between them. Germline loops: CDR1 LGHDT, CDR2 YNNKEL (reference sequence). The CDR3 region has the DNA TGTGCCAGCAGCCTAAAGATAGCGTCACATAATGAGCAGTTCTTC. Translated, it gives CASSLKIASHNEQFF.

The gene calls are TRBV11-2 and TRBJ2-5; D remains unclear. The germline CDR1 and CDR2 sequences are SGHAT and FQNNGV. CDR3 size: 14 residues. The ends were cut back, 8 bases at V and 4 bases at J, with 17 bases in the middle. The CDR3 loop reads CASGRSRASETQYF. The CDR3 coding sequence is TGTGCCAGCGGCCGGAGTCGTGCCTCAGAGACCCAGTACTTC. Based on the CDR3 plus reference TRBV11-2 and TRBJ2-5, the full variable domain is EAGVAQSPRYKIIEKRQSVAFWCNPISGHATLYWYQQILGQGPKLLIQFQNNGVVDDSQLPKDRFSAERLKGVDSTLKIQPAKLEDSAVYLCASGRSRASETQYFGPGTRLLVL.

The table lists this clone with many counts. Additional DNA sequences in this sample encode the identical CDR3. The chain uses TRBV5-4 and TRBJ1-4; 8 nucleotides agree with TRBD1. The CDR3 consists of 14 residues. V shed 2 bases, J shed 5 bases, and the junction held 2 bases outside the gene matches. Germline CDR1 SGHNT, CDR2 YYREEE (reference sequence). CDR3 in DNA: TGTGCCAGCAGCTTAGACAGGGGAAATGAAAAACTGTTTTTT. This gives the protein CASSLDRGNEKLFF.

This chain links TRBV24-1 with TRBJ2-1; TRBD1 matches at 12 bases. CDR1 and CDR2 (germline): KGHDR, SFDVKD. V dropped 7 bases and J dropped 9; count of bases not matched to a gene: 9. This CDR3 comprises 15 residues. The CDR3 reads CATSLPGQGAGEQFF. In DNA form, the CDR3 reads TGTGCCACCAGCTTACCGGGACAGGGGGCGGGTGAGCAGTTCTTC.

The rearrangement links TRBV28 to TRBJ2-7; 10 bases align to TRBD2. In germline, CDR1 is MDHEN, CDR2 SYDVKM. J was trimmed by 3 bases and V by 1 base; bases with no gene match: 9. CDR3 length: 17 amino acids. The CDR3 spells CASSLFRSGRALYEQYF. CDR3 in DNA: TGTGCCAGCAGTTTATTTAGGAGCGGGAGGGCCCTCTACGAGCAGTACTTC.

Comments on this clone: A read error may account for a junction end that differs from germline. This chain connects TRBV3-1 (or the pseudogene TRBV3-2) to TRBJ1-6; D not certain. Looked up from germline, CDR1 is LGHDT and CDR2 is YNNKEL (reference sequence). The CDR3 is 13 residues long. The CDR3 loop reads CASSQTTGSPPHF. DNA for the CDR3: TGTGCCAGCAGCCAAACGACCGGGTCACCCCCCCACTTT.

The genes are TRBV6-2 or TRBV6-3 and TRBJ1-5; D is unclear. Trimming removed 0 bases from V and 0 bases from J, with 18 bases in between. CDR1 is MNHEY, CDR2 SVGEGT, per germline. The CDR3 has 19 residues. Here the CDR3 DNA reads TGTGCCAGCAGTTACTCGAAGTTTGGGCCGCGCGATAGCAATCAGCCCCAGCATTTT. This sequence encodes CASSYSKFGPRDSNQPQHF.

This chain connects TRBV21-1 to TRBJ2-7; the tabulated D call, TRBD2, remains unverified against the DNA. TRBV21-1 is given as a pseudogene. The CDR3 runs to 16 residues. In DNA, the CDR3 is TGTGCCAGCAGCAAAGCGACTAGCGGGAGTTCCTACGAGCAGTACTTC. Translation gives CASSKATSGSSYEQYF.

This CDR3 reads CASSQGTSGSNEQFF. The DNA of the CDR3 is TGTGCCAGCAGCCAAGGGACTAGCGGGAGTAATGAGCAGTTCTTC. The V gene is TRBV4-2, the J gene TRBJ2-1, with 13 bases aligning to TRBD2. Trimming removed 1 base from V and 7 bases from J; junction bases left unmatched: 1. The CDR3 contains 15 residues. Germline assignment: CDR1 LGHNA and CDR2 YNFKEQ.

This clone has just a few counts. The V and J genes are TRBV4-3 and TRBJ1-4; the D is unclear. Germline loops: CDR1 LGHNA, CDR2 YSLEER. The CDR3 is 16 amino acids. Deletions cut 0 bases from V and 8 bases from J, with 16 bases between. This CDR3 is CASSQDRGMRWEKLFF. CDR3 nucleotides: TGCGCCAGCAGCCAAGATAGAGGAATGCGTTGGGAAAAACTGTTTTTT.

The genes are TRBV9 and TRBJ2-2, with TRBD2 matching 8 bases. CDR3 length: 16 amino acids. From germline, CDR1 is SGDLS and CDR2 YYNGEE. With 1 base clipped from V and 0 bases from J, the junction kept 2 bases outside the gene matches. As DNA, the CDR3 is TGTGCCAGCAGCGTACGAGCGGGGGCGAACACCGGGGAGCTGTTTTTT. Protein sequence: CASSVRAGANTGELFF.

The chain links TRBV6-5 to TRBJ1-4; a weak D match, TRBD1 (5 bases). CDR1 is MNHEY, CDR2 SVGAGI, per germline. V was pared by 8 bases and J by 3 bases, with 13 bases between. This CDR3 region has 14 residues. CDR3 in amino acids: CASCLGGANEKLFF. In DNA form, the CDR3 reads TGTGCCAGCTGCCTCGGGGGGGCTAATGAAAAACTGTTTTTT.

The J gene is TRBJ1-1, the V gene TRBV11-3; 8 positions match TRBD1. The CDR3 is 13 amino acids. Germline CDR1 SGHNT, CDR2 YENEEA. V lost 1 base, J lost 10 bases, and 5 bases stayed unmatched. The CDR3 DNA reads TGTGCCAGCAGCTTAGGAGGAGACAGGGGAGCTTTCTTT. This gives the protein CASSLGGDRGAFF.

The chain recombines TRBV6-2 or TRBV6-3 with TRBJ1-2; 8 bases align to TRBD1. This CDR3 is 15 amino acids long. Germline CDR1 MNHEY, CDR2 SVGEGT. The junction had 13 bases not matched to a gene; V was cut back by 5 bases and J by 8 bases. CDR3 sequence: CASSPGGSGFGGYTF. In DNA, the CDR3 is TGTGCCAGCAGTCCAGGGGGCTCGGGTTTTGGAGGCTACACCTTC.

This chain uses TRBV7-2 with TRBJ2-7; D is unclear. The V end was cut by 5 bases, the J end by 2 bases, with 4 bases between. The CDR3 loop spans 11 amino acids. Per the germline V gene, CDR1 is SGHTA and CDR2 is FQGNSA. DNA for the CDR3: TGTGCCAGCAGCCTAACCTACGAGCAGTACTTC. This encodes CASSLTYEQYF.

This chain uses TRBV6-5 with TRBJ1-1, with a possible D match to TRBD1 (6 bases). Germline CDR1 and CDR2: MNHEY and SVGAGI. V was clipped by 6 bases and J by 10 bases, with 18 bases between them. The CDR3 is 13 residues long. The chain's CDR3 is CASSLVGGQAAFF. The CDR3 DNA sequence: TGTGCCAGCAGCCTCGTGGGGGGGCAGGCAGCTTTCTTT.

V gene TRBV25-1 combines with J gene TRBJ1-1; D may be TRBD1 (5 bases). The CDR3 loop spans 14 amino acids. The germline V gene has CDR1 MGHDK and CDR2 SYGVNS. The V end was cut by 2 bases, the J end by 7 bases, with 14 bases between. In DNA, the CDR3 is TGTGCCAGCAGTGAAATGGCAGGGCCTTATGAAGCTTTCTTT. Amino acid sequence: CASSEMAGPYEAFF. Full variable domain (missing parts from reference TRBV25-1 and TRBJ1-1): EADIYQTPRYLVIGTGKKITLECSQTMGHDKMYWYQQDPGMELHLIHYSYGVNSTEKGDLSSESTVSRIRTEHFPLTLESARPSHTSQYLCASSEMAGPYEAFFGQGTRLTVV.

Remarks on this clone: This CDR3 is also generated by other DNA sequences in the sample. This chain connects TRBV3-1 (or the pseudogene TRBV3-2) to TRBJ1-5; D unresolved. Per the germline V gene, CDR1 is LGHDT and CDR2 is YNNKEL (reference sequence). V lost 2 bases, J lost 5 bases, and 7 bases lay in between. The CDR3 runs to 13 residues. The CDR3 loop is CASSQRRDQPQHF. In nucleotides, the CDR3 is TGTGCCAGCAGCCAAAGGCGGGATCAGCCCCAGCATTTT.

The CDR3 DNA is TGTGCCAGCAGCTTAGAGGTCGGGAGGGCCGTCGCCGGGGAGCTGTTTTTT. Encoded protein: CASSLEVGRAVAGELFF. The V and J genes are TRBV11-3 and TRBJ2-2; TRBD2 matches at 8 bases. CDR1 SGHNT and CDR2 YENEEA come from the germline V gene. Trimming cost V 0 bases and J 6 bases; bases outside gene matches: 9. The CDR3 loop spans 17 amino acids.

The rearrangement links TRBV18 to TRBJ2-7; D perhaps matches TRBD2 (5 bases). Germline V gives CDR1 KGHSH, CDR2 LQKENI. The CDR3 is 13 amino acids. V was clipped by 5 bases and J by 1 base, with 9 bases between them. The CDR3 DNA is TGTGCCAGCTCATTAGGAGGATCCTACGAGCAGTACTTC. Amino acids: CASSLGGSYEQYF.

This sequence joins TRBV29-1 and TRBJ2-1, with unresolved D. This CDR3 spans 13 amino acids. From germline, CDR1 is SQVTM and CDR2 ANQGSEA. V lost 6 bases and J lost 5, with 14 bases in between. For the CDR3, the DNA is TGCAGCGTCAGGCTGAATGTCAACAATGAGCAGTTCTTC. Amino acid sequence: CSVRLNVNNEQFF.

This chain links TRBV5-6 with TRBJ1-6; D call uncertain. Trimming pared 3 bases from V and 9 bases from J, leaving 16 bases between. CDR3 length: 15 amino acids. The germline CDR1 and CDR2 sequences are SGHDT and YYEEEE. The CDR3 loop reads CASSSTGSRVSPLHF. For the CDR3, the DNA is TGTGCCAGCAGCTCGACGGGGTCGAGGGTTTCACCCCTCCACTTT.

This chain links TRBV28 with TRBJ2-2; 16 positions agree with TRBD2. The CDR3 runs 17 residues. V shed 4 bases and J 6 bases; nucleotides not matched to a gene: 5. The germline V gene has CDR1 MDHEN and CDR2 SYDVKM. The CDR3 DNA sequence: TGTGCCAGCAGTTCAACGGGACTAGCGGGGGGGCCCGGGGAGCTGTTTTTT. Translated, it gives CASSSTGLAGGPGELFF.

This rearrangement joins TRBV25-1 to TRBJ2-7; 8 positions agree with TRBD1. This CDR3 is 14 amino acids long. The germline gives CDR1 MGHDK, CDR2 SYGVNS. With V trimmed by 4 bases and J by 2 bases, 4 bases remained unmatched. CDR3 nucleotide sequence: TGTGCCAGCAGTGCCGGGACAGGCGCCTACGAGCAGTACTTC. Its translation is CASSAGTGAYEQYF.

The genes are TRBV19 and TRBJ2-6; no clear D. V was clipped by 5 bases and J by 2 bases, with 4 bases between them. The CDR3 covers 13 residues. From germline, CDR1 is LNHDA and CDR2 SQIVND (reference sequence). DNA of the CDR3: TGTGCCAGTAGTCTTACTGGGGCCAACGTCCTGACTTTC. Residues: CASSLTGANVLTF.

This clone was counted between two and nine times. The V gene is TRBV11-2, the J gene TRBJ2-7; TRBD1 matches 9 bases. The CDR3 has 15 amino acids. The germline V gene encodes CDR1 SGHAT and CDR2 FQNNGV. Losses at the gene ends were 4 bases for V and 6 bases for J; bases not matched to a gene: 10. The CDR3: CASSSPPGQGSEQYF. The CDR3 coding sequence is TGTGCCAGCAGCTCACCACCGGGACAGGGAAGCGAGCAGTACTTC. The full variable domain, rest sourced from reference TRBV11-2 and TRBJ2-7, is EAGVAQSPRYKIIEKRQSVAFWCNPISGHATLYWYQQILGQGPKLLIQFQNNGVVDDSQLPKDRFSAERLKGVDSTLKIQPAKLEDSAVYLCASSSPPGQGSEQYFGPGTRLTVT.